The rows below give T cell receptor beta chains drawn from one sample of a study of OX40 agonist ivuxolimab in advanced cancers. Method: immunoSEQ multiplex PCR; TCRdb's copy keeps in-frame clones and lacks some. The table lists around 62,000 clones, about 86% of them singletons. The input for sequencing was CD4+ or CD8+ T cells sorted from blood, taken in a trial of the OX40 agonist ivuxolimab. The source is an adult with an advanced solid tumor such as melanoma, head and neck, liver or kidney cancer. Both conserved end residues are part of each CDR3. The order of the fields is CDR3 protein, CDR3 DNA, J gene, clone size, D gene, CDR3 length, V gene. D genes are given only for firm matches. Only some rows state a clone size, as once, few, many or a class for expanded clones.

CDR3: CASSITGSAEQYF
DNA: TGTGCCAGCAGTATAACAGGGAGTGCCGAGCAGTACTTC
J: TRBJ2-7
size: many
D: .
length: 13
V: TRBV6-1

CDR3: CASKTGGGYTGELFF
DNA: TGTGCCAGCAAGACAGGGGGCGGGTACACCGGGGAGCTGTTTTTT
J: TRBJ2-2
size: .
D: TRBD1
length: 15
V: TRBV27

CDR3: CASSLGDTDTQYF
DNA: TGTGCCAGCAGCTTGGGGGATACAGATACGCAGTATTTT
J: TRBJ2-3
size: .
D: .
length: 13
V: TRBV5-5

CDR3: CASSIGQASTDTQYF
DNA: TGTGCCAGCAGCATCGGACAGGCTAGCACAGATACGCAGTATTTT
J: TRBJ2-3
size: .
D: TRBD1
length: 15
V: TRBV5-4

CDR3: CASSPLGLAGGLYNEQFF
DNA: TGTGCCAGTAGTCCGTTGGGACTAGCGGGGGGCCTCTACAATGAGCAGTTCTTC
J: TRBJ2-1
size: once
D: TRBD2
length: 18
V: TRBV19

CDR3: CASSIFFGIMNTEAFF
DNA: TGTGCCAGTAGTATTTTCTTCGGGATCATGAACACTGAAGCTTTCTTT
J: TRBJ1-1
size: .
D: .
length: 16
V: TRBV19

CDR3: CASTSDGSNQPQHF
DNA: TGTGCCAGCACCTCAGACGGTAGCAATCAGCCCCAGCATTTT
J: TRBJ1-5
size: .
D: .
length: 14
V: TRBV2

CDR3: CASSLGTGGAPLHF
DNA: TGTGCCAGCAGCTTAGGGACAGGGGGCGCGCCCCTCCACTTT
J: TRBJ1-6
size: .
D: TRBD1
length: 14
V: TRBV7-8

CDR3: CASSPGRSNTGELFF
DNA: TGTGCCAGCTCACCGGGCAGGTCGAACACCGGGGAGCTGTTTTTT
J: TRBJ2-2
size: .
D: .
length: 15
V: TRBV18

CDR3: CASSPRENYGYTF
DNA: TGTGCCAGCAGCCCACGGGAAAACTATGGCTACACCTTC
J: TRBJ1-2
size: .
D: .
length: 13
V: TRBV9

CDR3: CASSLAGDTYEQYF
DNA: TGTGCCAGCAGTTTGGCAGGGGACACCTACGAGCAGTACTTC
J: TRBJ2-7
size: .
D: .
length: 14
V: TRBV28

CDR3: CASSVPRGNSPLHF
DNA: TGTGCCAGCAGCGTACCCAGGGGGAATTCACCCCTCCACTTT
J: TRBJ1-6
size: .
D: TRBD1
length: 14
V: TRBV7-2

CDR3: CASSQVLAATDTQYF
DNA: TGCGCCAGCAGCCAAGTACTAGCGGCCACAGATACGCAGTATTTT
J: TRBJ2-3
size: .
D: TRBD2
length: 15
V: TRBV4-1

CDR3: CASSPLGDISNQPQHF
DNA: TGTGCCAGTAGTCCTCTCGGGGATATTAGCAATCAGCCCCAGCATTTT
J: TRBJ1-5
size: .
D: .
length: 16
V: TRBV19

CDR3: CASSQDITGSGNTIYF
DNA: TGCGCCAGCAGCCAAGATATAACAGGGTCTGGAAACACCATATATTTT
J: TRBJ1-3
size: .
D: .
length: 16
V: TRBV4-1

CDR3: CASSLVGMNTEAFF
DNA: TGCGCCAGCAGCTTGGTAGGGATGAACACTGAAGCTTTCTTT
J: TRBJ1-1
size: .
D: .
length: 14
V: TRBV5-1

CDR3: CASSQEQAATNEKLFF
DNA: TGTGCCAGCAGCCAAGAACAGGCAGCAACTAATGAAAAACTGTTTTTT
J: TRBJ1-4
size: .
D: .
length: 16
V: TRBV4-2

CDR3: CASSYSSGQRIYTF
DNA: TGTGCCAGCAGTTACTCGTCGGGACAGCGCATTTACACCTTC
J: TRBJ1-2
size: .
D: TRBD1
length: 14
V: TRBV6-5

CDR3: CASSLWQGFMNTEAFF
DNA: TGTGCCAGCAGTTTATGGCAGGGCTTCATGAACACTGAAGCTTTCTTT
J: TRBJ1-1
size: .
D: .
length: 16
V: TRBV28

CDR3: CASSRSWGEGTEAFF
DNA: TGTGCCAGCAGCCGAAGTTGGGGGGAGGGAACTGAAGCTTTCTTT
J: TRBJ1-1
size: .
D: .
length: 15
V: TRBV7-9

CDR3: CASSLMRNTIYF
DNA: TGTGCCAGCAGCTTGATGCGAAACACCATATATTTT
J: TRBJ1-3
size: .
D: .
length: 12
V: TRBV5-6

CDR3: CASSSLGRGFNSPLHF
DNA: TGTGCCAGCAGTTCCCTAGGCCGCGGATTTAATTCACCCCTCCACTTT
J: TRBJ1-6
size: .
D: .
length: 16
V: TRBV7-3

CDR3: CASSQDYAEHNEKLFF
DNA: TGCGCCAGCAGCCAAGATTACGCGGAGCATAATGAAAAACTGTTTTTT
J: TRBJ1-4
size: .
D: .
length: 16
V: TRBV4-1

CDR3: CASSLGWGNYTF
DNA: TGTGCCAGCAGCTTGGGCTGGGGAAACTACACCTTC
J: TRBJ1-2
size: .
D: .
length: 12
V: TRBV5-4

CDR3: CASSNLGGPLNSPLHF
DNA: TGTGCCAGCAGCAATCTAGGAGGCCCTCTTAATTCACCCCTCCACTTT
J: TRBJ1-6
size: .
D: .
length: 16
V: TRBV13

CDR3: CASSRLEGGTQYF
DNA: TGTGCCAGCAGCCGCCTGGAGGGGGGGACCCAGTACTTC
J: TRBJ2-5
size: .
D: .
length: 13
V: TRBV6-5

CDR3: CASSDGTGKLPNEKLFF
DNA: TGTGCCAGCAGTGACGGGACAGGAAAGCTTCCTAATGAAAAACTGTTTTTT
J: TRBJ1-4
size: .
D: TRBD1
length: 17
V: TRBV6-1

CDR3: CASSGRGVYGYTF
DNA: TGTGCCAGCTCGGGGAGAGGGGTCTATGGCTACACCTTC
J: TRBJ1-2
size: .
D: .
length: 13
V: TRBV6-6

CDR3: CASSSADRGRTEAFF
DNA: TGTGCCAGCAGTTCCGCGGACAGGGGGCGAACTGAAGCTTTCTTT
J: TRBJ1-1
size: .
D: TRBD1
length: 15
V: TRBV6-1

CDR3: CASSRSTDRGIDYTF
DNA: TGTGCCAGTAGTAGAAGTACCGACAGGGGTATCGACTACACCTTC
J: TRBJ1-2
size: .
D: TRBD1
length: 15
V: TRBV19

CDR3: CASSVEDVGTDTQYF
DNA: TGTGCCAGCAGCGTAGAGGACGTGGGGACAGATACGCAGTATTTT
J: TRBJ2-3
size: .
D: .
length: 15
V: TRBV9

CDR3: CASSNSGGNQPQHF
DNA: TGTGCCAGCAGTAATTCCGGGGGCAATCAGCCCCAGCATTTT
J: TRBJ1-5
size: once
D: .
length: 14
V: TRBV2

CDR3: CASSSDKHYGYTF
DNA: TGTGCCAGCAGTTCGGACAAGCACTATGGCTACACCTTC
J: TRBJ1-2
size: .
D: .
length: 13
V: TRBV27

CDR3: CASSPVPGQGDTQYF
DNA: TGTGCCAGCAGCCCCGTCCCGGGACAGGGGGATACGCAGTATTTT
J: TRBJ2-3
size: .
D: TRBD1
length: 15
V: TRBV7-8

CDR3: CASGRTSGGASEQYF
DNA: TGTGCCAGCGGGAGAACTAGCGGGGGGGCCTCCGAGCAGTACTTC
J: TRBJ2-7
size: .
D: TRBD2
length: 15
V: TRBV2

CDR3: CASSPRTGYLNNGYTF
DNA: TGTGCCAGCAGCCCCAGGACAGGGTATCTGAACAATGGCTACACCTTC
J: TRBJ1-2
size: .
D: TRBD1
length: 16
V: TRBV9

CDR3: CASSQGYVSSPLHF
DNA: TGTGCCAGCAGCCAAGGTTATGTATCTTCACCCCTCCACTTT
J: TRBJ1-6
size: .
D: .
length: 14
V: TRBV14

CDR3: CASSLDRATGYQPQHF
DNA: TGTGCCAGCAGCTTAGATCGGGCTACGGGGTATCAGCCCCAGCATTTT
J: TRBJ1-5
size: once
D: .
length: 16
V: TRBV7-2

CDR3: CASSFGQVTYEQYF
DNA: TGTGCCAGCAGCTTCGGACAGGTCACCTACGAGCAGTACTTC
J: TRBJ2-7
size: .
D: TRBD1
length: 14
V: TRBV5-6

CDR3: CASSLSTDSPLHF
DNA: TGTGCCAGCAGCTTATCGACTGATTCACCCCTCCACTTT
J: TRBJ1-6
size: .
D: .
length: 13
V: TRBV7-2

CDR3: CASSEAGGGGDYTF
DNA: TGTGCCAGCAGTGAAGCAGGTGGGGGTGGAGATTACACCTTC
J: TRBJ1-2
size: .
D: .
length: 14
V: TRBV2

CDR3: CAISVGTGWDTQYF
DNA: TGTGCCATCAGTGTGGGGACAGGATGGGATACGCAGTATTTT
J: TRBJ2-3
size: .
D: TRBD1
length: 14
V: TRBV10-3

CDR3: CASSHSPSSGHTDTQYF
DNA: TGTGCCAGCAGCCATTCCCCCTCGAGCGGGCACACAGATACGCAGTATTTT
J: TRBJ2-3
size: .
D: .
length: 17
V: TRBV11-3

CDR3: CASIGGNWNTEAFF
DNA: TGTGCCAGCATAGGGGGTAACTGGAACACTGAAGCTTTCTTT
J: TRBJ1-1
size: .
D: .
length: 14
V: TRBV2

CDR3: CASSVYPGQVDTQYF
DNA: TGTGCCAGCAGCGTATATCCAGGGCAGGTAGATACGCAGTATTTT
J: TRBJ2-3
size: .
D: .
length: 15
V: TRBV9

CDR3: CASRHRSETEAFF
DNA: TGTGCCTCCCGGCACAGGTCCGAAACTGAAGCTTTCTTT
J: TRBJ1-1
size: .
D: .
length: 13
V: TRBV19

CDR3: CASSLKGGGETQYF
DNA: TGTGCTAGCAGCCTAAAAGGGGGGGGAGAGACCCAGTACTTC
J: TRBJ2-5
size: once
D: .
length: 14
V: TRBV7-7

CDR3: CASSRTSSGELFF
DNA: TGTGCCAGCAGTCGGACTAGTTCCGGGGAGCTGTTTTTT
J: TRBJ2-2
size: once
D: TRBD2
length: 13
V: TRBV6-6

CDR3: CASSPPSDDRF
DNA: TGTGCCAGCAGTCCACCCTCGGACGACCGTTTT
J: TRBJ1-1
size: .
D: .
length: 11
V: TRBV6-6

CDR3: CASSFAGAQETQYF
DNA: TGTGCCAGCAGCTTCGCGGGGGCACAAGAGACCCAGTACTTC
J: TRBJ2-5
size: .
D: .
length: 14
V: TRBV5-6

CDR3: CASGDSPMAGNTIYF
DNA: TGTGCCAGCGGGGACAGTCCTATGGCTGGAAACACCATATATTTT
J: TRBJ1-3
size: .
D: TRBD1
length: 15
V: TRBV19

CDR3: CASSLGSRFPDTIYF
DNA: TGTGCCAGCAGCTTGGGGTCGAGGTTTCCGGACACCATATATTTT
J: TRBJ1-3
size: .
D: .
length: 15
V: TRBV5-4

CDR3: CASMEGVKQPQHF
DNA: TGTGCCTCGATGGAGGGGGTAAAACAGCCCCAGCATTTT
J: TRBJ1-5
size: .
D: .
length: 13
V: TRBV2